This TCR beta chain was profiled in a study of blood T cell repertoires in COVID-19. On the study more broadly: COVID-19 samples, acute and convalescent, were from the United States, Italy and Spain. Sample material is recorded as cDNA or gDNA derived from T cells, B-cell-depleted T cells, or PBMCs.

Per germline, CDR1 SGHRS and CDR2 YFSETQ. The CDR3 contains 16 residues. J was trimmed by 5 bases and V by 0 bases; bases with no gene match: 9. As originally analysed: It was from reference gene primer amplification that nucleated cell counts were estimated. Generated by immunoSEQ multiplex PCR, the TCRdb table keeps only in-frame clones and is missing some. V and J calls and clone size follow that table, whereas D and trimming were derived from the DNA. The sample has around 260,000 clones; approximately 89% are singletons. This TCR derives from a woman between 25 and 40 years old with COVID-19, enrolled during active disease. The chain uses TRBV5-1 and TRBJ2-7; 9 bases are shared with TRBD2. Material for sequencing was peripheral blood. CDR3: CASSLGVAGVSHEQYF. DNA for the CDR3: TGCGCCAGCAGCTTGGGAGTAGCGGGAGTGTCCCACGAGCAGTACTTC.